This T cell receptor (beta chain) was captured by sequencing in a study of cytomegalovirus exposure and HLA in healthy donors. General study findings and limits: The listing of 150 to 200 TCR beta chains classed them as cytomegalovirus-associated.

As concerns this clone: The target antigen is unknown.

CDR1 is SGHAT and CDR2 is FQNNGV in the germline V gene. The CDR3 spans 16 residues. V gave up 5 bases and J gave up 0 bases, with 16 bases separating them. The PCR used 60 Vbeta and 13 Jbeta primers. Measured with immunoSEQ multiplex PCR; TCRdb has only the in-frame clones, and not every one. Found here are hundreds of thousands of clones, roughly 88% of them singletons; the top ten hold 0.71%. The specimen was PBMCs. The V and J genes are TRBV11-2 and TRBJ1-2, with D perhaps TRBD1 (6 bases). The receptor comes from a boy between 2 and 10 years old in good health and CMV-seronegative. CDR3 nucleotide sequence: TGTGCCAGCAGCGAGACCGGGACATTAGCTAACTATGGCTACACCTTC. Its translation is CASSETGTLANYGYTF.